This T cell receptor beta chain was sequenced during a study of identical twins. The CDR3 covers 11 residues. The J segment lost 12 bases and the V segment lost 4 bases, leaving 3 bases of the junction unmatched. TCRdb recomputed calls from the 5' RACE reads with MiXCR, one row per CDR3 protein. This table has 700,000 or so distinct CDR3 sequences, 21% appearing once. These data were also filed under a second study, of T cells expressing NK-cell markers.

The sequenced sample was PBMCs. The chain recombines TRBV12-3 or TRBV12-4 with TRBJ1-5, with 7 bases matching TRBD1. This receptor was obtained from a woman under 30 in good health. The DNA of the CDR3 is TGTGCCAGCAGTTACAGGGGTCGCCAGCATTTT. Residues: CASSYRGRQHF.